These 13 T cell receptor beta chains came from one sample sequenced in a study of T cell repertoires in cytomegalovirus infection. From the reads, TCRdb called clonotypes with MiXCR, one entry per CDR3 protein. This sample has tens of thousands of distinct CDR3 sequences; about 4.2% occur once, and the top ten carry around 22%. Sequenced sample: PBMCs. These receptor sequences come from a human donor in good health (CMV status not recorded). Some clones in this sample may be carry-over from other donors' samples.

For this clonotype: This clone may be a read error of a much larger clone one base away. This rearrangement joins TRBV7-2 to TRBJ1-1; TRBD1 matches at 8 bases. The CDR3 covers 14 residues. The V and J ends lost 5 bases and 5 bases, in that order; junction bases with no gene match: 7. Looked up from germline, CDR1 is SGHTA and CDR2 is FQGNSA. The CDR3: CASSVDRVLTEAFF. The CDR3 coding sequence is TGTGCCAGCAGCGTGGACAGGGTGTTGACTGAAGCTTTCTTT.

The rearrangement links TRBV6-4 to TRBJ2-3; a weak D match, TRBD1 (5 bases). The CDR3 consists of 13 residues. Germline V gene sequence: CDR1 MRHNA, CDR2 SNTAGT. Deletions cut 5 bases from V and 2 bases from J, with 8 bases between. CDR3 coding DNA: TGTGCCAGCAGTTTGGGGCACACAGATACGCAGTATTTT. Protein product: CASSLGHTDTQYF.

This clonotype was recorded at least ten times. This sequence joins TRBV7-2 and TRBJ2-5, with D hard to call. V shed 1 base and J shed 2 bases, with 11 bases lying between them. CDR3 length: 15 amino acids. Per the germline V gene, CDR1 is SGHTA and CDR2 is FQGNSA. The CDR3 sequence: CASSLGSFQQETQYF. The CDR3 DNA follows: TGTGCCAGCAGCTTAGGCTCCTTCCAACAAGAGACCCAGTACTTC. The full variable domain, rest sourced from reference TRBV7-2 and TRBJ2-5, is GAGVSQSPSNKVTEKGKDVELRCDPISGHTALYWYRQSLGQGLEFLIYFQGNSAPDKSGLPSDRFSAERTGGSVSTLTIQRTQQEDSAVYLCASSLGSFQQETQYFGPGTRLLVL.

This clonotype was counted at least ten times. The chain is built from TRBV11-1 and TRBJ2-3; 8 positions agree with TRBD1. Per the germline V gene, CDR1 is SGHAT and CDR2 is FQDESV (reference sequence). This CDR3 has 17 residues. The trim removed 0 bases at V and 2 bases at J, leaving 7 bases unmatched. DNA of the CDR3: TGTGCCAGCAGCTTAGCGCCCGGGACAGGACACACAGATACGCAGTATTTT. It translates to CASSLAPGTGHTDTQYF.

This clonotype was counted ten times or more. This chain joins TRBV7-2 and TRBJ2-7; possibly TRBD1 or TRBD2 for D (5 bases each). Trimming stripped 7 bases from V and 3 bases from J, with 19 bases between. Germline CDR1 is SGHTA and CDR2 is FQGNSA. The CDR3 has 15 residues. CDR3 residues: CASTQFRDGVYEQYF. The CDR3 nucleotides are TGTGCCAGCACGCAATTTCGGGACGGAGTCTACGAGCAGTACTTC.

This clonotype was observed at least ten times. This chain uses TRBV6-6 with TRBJ2-5; D is perhaps TRBD1 (5 bases). Germline loops: CDR1 MNHNY, CDR2 SVGAGI (reference sequence). Trimming removed 4 bases at V and 7 bases at J, with 13 bases between. The CDR3 is 13 residues long. CDR3 residues: CASSSLDSWTQYF. The CDR3 coding sequence is TGTGCCAGCAGTTCCCTAGACAGCTGGACCCAGTACTTC.

This clonotype has a count of ten or more. The chain combines TRBV7-2 with TRBJ2-5, with D perhaps TRBD2 (6 bases). Trimming cost V 4 bases and J 9 bases, with 24 bases left between them. The germline V gene encodes CDR1 SGHTA and CDR2 FQGNSA. This CDR3 has 16 residues. The CDR3 DNA is TGTGCCAGCAGCTCCTCAGGCGGCCGGGGACCGGGGGCCCAGTACTTC. Translating it yields CASSSSGGRGPGAQYF.

This clonotype was seen repeatedly, ten times or more. V is TRBV19 and J is TRBJ2-2; no clear D. Between the trimmed V and J ends, which lost 7 bases and 6 bases, there was a span of 15 bases. Per the germline V gene, CDR1 is LNHDA and CDR2 is SQIVND (reference sequence). This CDR3 comprises 14 residues. CDR3 sequence (DNA): TGTGCCAGTACGAATCTCCCGGCCCCCGGGGAGCTGTTTTTT. The encoded protein is CASTNLPAPGELFF.

This clonotype was found many times. The genes are TRBV7-2 and TRBJ1-1; 9 positions agree with TRBD1. The germline V gene has CDR1 SGHTA and CDR2 FQGNSA. The CDR3 has 15 amino acids. Trimming took 3 bases from V and 1 from J; bases not matched to a gene: 3. The CDR3 spells CASSLRGQGNTEAFF. The DNA for the CDR3 is TGTGCCAGCAGCTTGAGGGGACAGGGGAACACTGAAGCTTTCTTT.

This clonotype was recorded at least ten times. The chain has TRBV7-2 and TRBJ2-3; 8 nucleotides line up with TRBD2. The CDR3 covers 17 residues. Losses at the gene ends were 2 bases for V and 0 bases for J; bases not matched to a gene: 7. Germline V gene data show CDR1 as SGHTA and CDR2 as FQGNSA. CDR3 protein: CASSLLPRGASTDTQYF. As DNA, the CDR3 is TGTGCCAGCAGCTTACTTCCGCGGGGGGCGAGCACAGATACGCAGTATTTT.

The gene calls are TRBV20-1 and TRBJ2-7, with D unclear. CDR1 and CDR2 (germline): DFQATT, SNEGSKA (reference sequence). The CDR3 is 12 residues long. V gave up 1 base and J gave up 5 bases, with 9 bases separating them. CDR3 amino acids: CSARARLHEQYF. CDR3 DNA sequence: TGCAGTGCTAGAGCGCGTTTGCACGAGCAGTACTTC.

This clonotype was seen at least ten times. V is TRBV7-8 and J is TRBJ2-7, with TRBD2 identical over 7 bases. Unmatched junction bases numbered 8, after V lost 5 bases and J lost 4 bases. Germline V gives CDR1 SGHVS, CDR2 FQNEAQ. CDR3 length equals 14 residues. CDR3 coding DNA: TGTGCCAGCAGCCCCCGAGAGGGAGGGTACGAGCAGTACTTC. Protein: CASSPREGGYEQYF.

This clonotype occurred a few times. The V gene is TRBV7-2, the J gene TRBJ2-5; 7 bases map to TRBD2. CDR3 size: 14 residues. Germline CDR1 is SGHTA and CDR2 is FQGNSA. Unmatched junction bases numbered 8, after V lost 5 bases and J lost 5 bases. As DNA, the CDR3 is TGTGCCAGCAGCCGGACTAGTTATGGGGAGACCCAGTACTTC. This encodes CASSRTSYGETQYF.